Sequencing of this T cell receptor beta chain was carried out in a study of blood T cell repertoires in COVID-19. Clones were read by immunoSEQ multiplex PCR, and TCRdb kept only the in-frame ones, dropping some. The data contain 110,000 to 150,000 clones, approximately 87% of them singletons. CDR1 and CDR2 (germline): SGHTA, FQGTGA. The trim removed 8 bases at V and 2 bases at J, leaving 9 bases unmatched. CDR3 length: 16 residues. The genes are TRBV7-3 and TRBJ2-6; 7 bases match TRBD2. Sequencing used peripheral blood. The TCR sequence derives from a woman aged 40 to 50 with acute or convalescent COVID-19. CDR3 residues: CASGLGAGAGANVLTF. CDR3 nucleotide sequence: TGTGCCAGCGGTTTAGGTGCGGGGGCTGGGGCCAACGTCCTGACTTTC.